The 7 T cell receptor beta chains given below trace back to one sample, sequenced in a study of blood T cell repertoires in COVID-19. The protocol was immunoSEQ multiplex PCR, while the TCRdb copy is restricted to in-frame clones and leaves out a portion. The data hold 110,000 to 150,000 clones, with almost 85% observed a single time. Sequencing input: peripheral blood. The receptors come from a man aged 45-60 years with acute or convalescent COVID-19.

The chain is built from TRBV27 and TRBJ1-6; D not certain. Germline values: CDR1 MNHEY, CDR2 SMNVEV (reference sequence). The length of the CDR3 is 14 residues. V lost 4 bases to trimming and J lost 7 bases, with 11 bases between them. The CDR3 DNA sequence: TGTGCCAGCAGTTACAAGTCGCCGAATTCACCCCTCCACTTT. Its protein product is CASSYKSPNSPLHF.

The chain couples TRBV28 to TRBJ1-2; D remains ambiguous. V lost 4 bases to trimming and J lost 3 bases, with 12 bases between them. The CDR3 extends over 14 amino acids. Germline assignment: CDR1 MDHEN and CDR2 SYDVKM. CDR3 DNA sequence: TGTGCCAGCAGTTCCTCTACAGCCTACTATGGCTACACCTTC. Translation gives CASSSSTAYYGYTF.

The J gene is TRBJ1-5, the V gene TRBV4-1, with TRBD1 identical over 7 bases. Germline CDR1 reads MGHRA; CDR2 reads YSYEKL. The trim removed 5 bases at V and 5 bases at J, leaving 9 bases unmatched. CDR3 length: 15 amino acids. In nucleotides, the CDR3 is TGCGCCAGCAGCGCAAGCGACAGGGTGGATCAGCCCCAGCATTTT. This gives the protein CASSASDRVDQPQHF.

This clone was picked up one time. V is TRBV7-8 and J is TRBJ2-1, with D perhaps matching TRBD1 (7 bases). Trimming took 1 base from V and 7 from J, leaving 14 bases between them. This CDR3 spans 15 amino acids. CDR1 and CDR2 (germline): SGHVS, FQNEAQ. In DNA form, the CDR3 reads TGTGCCAGCAGCTTAGGGAGGGGGCGGGCTAATGAGCAGTTCTTC. Translating it yields CASSLGRGRANEQFF.

This chain uses TRBV6-6 with TRBJ2-7, with TRBD2 matching 7 bases. V dropped 2 bases and J dropped 2; count of bases not matched to a gene: 0. This CDR3 is built from 13 residues. Germline V gene sequence: CDR1 MNHNY, CDR2 SVGAGI (reference sequence). The CDR3 nucleotides are TGTGCCAGCAGTTACCGGGGGGCCTACGAGCAGTACTTC. It specifies CASSYRGAYEQYF.

The rearrangement joins TRBV19 to TRBJ1-4, with 11 bases fitting TRBD1. Germline values: CDR1 LNHDA, CDR2 SQIVND (reference sequence). With 8 bases clipped from V and 0 bases from J, the junction kept 5 bases outside the gene matches. The length of the CDR3 is 16 residues. Here the CDR3 DNA reads TGTGCCAGTGGGGACAGGGGGTCAGCAACTAATGAAAAACTGTTTTTT. This gives the protein CASGDRGSATNEKLFF.

The CDR3 sequence is CASSQDEGRSGGVYEQYF. The DNA of the CDR3 is TGCGCCAGCAGCCAAGATGAGGGGAGGAGCGGGGGGGTCTACGAGCAGTACTTC. The chain joins TRBV4-1 to TRBJ2-7; 10 positions match TRBD2. V shed 0 bases and J 3 bases; nucleotides not matched to a gene: 11. Germline-derived CDR1 and CDR2 are MGHRA and YSYEKL. The CDR3 is 18 residues long.